The T cell receptor (beta chain) under discussion was sequenced for a study of blood T cell repertoires in COVID-19. Study-level background: Samples taken during acute and convalescent COVID-19 were collected in the United States, Italy and Spain.

Clones were sequenced by immunoSEQ multiplex PCR, and TCRdb holds only the in-frame ones, with some missing. Of just under 350,000 clones in the sample, almost 90% were seen once. CDR1 MDHEN and CDR2 SYDVKM come from the germline V gene. The junction had 3 bases not matched to a gene; V was cut back by 6 bases and J by 3 bases. This CDR3 contains 14 residues. The clonotype originates from a woman between 65 and 79 years old with COVID-19, enrolled during active disease. The sample taken for sequencing was peripheral blood. The chain joins TRBV28 to TRBJ1-5; 9 nucleotides line up with TRBD1. CDR3: CASRRTGDNQPQHF. The CDR3 bases are TGTGCCAGCAGGAGGACAGGGGACAATCAGCCCCAGCATTTT.